This T cell receptor beta chain comes out of a study of PD-L1 blockade in urothelial cancer. Study overall: From 0 to 3 prior chemotherapy regimens had been given to the patients. The authors examined blood 3 weeks (second dose) and 6 weeks after treatment start. Median blood clonality was approximately 0.08, with around 77,000 unique TCRs. Findings and caveats of the study: Durable-benefit patients had greater expansion of tumor-associated blood clones at 3 weeks.

The method was immunoSEQ multiplex PCR; TCRdb's version includes in-frame clones alone and lacks a portion of them. The sample includes over 100,000 clones, about 88% of them seen just once. The time point was: pretreatment peripheral blood. Comment on this clone: Its antigen is as yet unknown.

The source material was PBMCs, sampled around atezolizumab (anti-PD-L1) treatment. This receptor was taken from a man aged 50-59 years with urothelial cancer.

The CDR3 is CASSQQGARVNEQFF. CDR3 nucleotide sequence: TGTGCCAGCTCACAACAGGGGGCGAGGGTCAATGAGCAGTTCTTC. V and J are TRBV18 and TRBJ2-1; 9 nucleotides match TRBD1. J was trimmed by 6 bases and V by 4 bases; bases with no gene match: 7. The germline CDR1 and CDR2 sequences are KGHSH and LQKENI. There are 15 residues in the CDR3.